This is a list of T cell receptor beta chains from one sample in a study of blood T cell repertoires in COVID-19. Generated by immunoSEQ multiplex PCR, the TCRdb table keeps only in-frame clones and is missing some. The table includes about 230,000 clones, approximately 87% detected once. Sequencing input: PBMCs or T cells enriched from blood (not recorded which). The receptor source for this set is a woman aged 45-59 years in a cohort exposed to, infected with or recovered from COVID-19 (not recorded which). Both conserved end residues are part of each CDR3. Fields, in order: CDR3 protein, CDR3 DNA, V gene, clone size, J gene, D gene, CDR3 length. D genes are given only for firm matches. Clone size is not always given. Where it is, it says once, few, many or a class for expanded clones.

CDR3aa: CASSFMWGGRETQYF
CDR3nt: TGTGCCAGCAGCTTCATGTGGGGGGGGCGGGAGACCCAGTACTTC
v_gene: TRBV7-8
abundance: -
j_gene: TRBJ2-5
d_gene: -
len: 15

CDR3aa: CASSFAIQSGELFF
CDR3nt: TGTGCCAGCAGCTTCGCCATTCAGTCCGGGGAGCTGTTTTTT
v_gene: TRBV7-9
abundance: -
j_gene: TRBJ2-2
d_gene: -
len: 14

CDR3aa: CASSLRSGGAGQGRGELFF
CDR3nt: TGTGCCAGCAGCTTACGGAGCGGGGGGGCCGGTCAAGGACGCGGGGAGCTGTTTTTT
v_gene: TRBV7-2
abundance: few
j_gene: TRBJ2-2
d_gene: TRBD2
len: 19

CDR3aa: CASKRDSGRQPQHF
CDR3nt: TGTGCCAGCAAGAGGGACAGCGGTCGGCAGCCCCAGCATTTT
v_gene: TRBV2
abundance: -
j_gene: TRBJ1-5
d_gene: TRBD1
len: 14

CDR3aa: CASSRAGAENTEAFF
CDR3nt: TGCGCCAGCAGCCGGGCGGGGGCGGAGAACACTGAAGCTTTCTTT
v_gene: TRBV5-1
abundance: -
j_gene: TRBJ1-1
d_gene: -
len: 15

CDR3aa: CASSQGGTGGGYTF
CDR3nt: TGTGCCAGCAGCCAAGGAGGGACAGGGGGTGGCTACACCTTC
v_gene: TRBV3-1/TRBV3-2
abundance: -
j_gene: TRBJ1-2
d_gene: TRBD1
len: 14

CDR3aa: CASSQDVGSGGYTF
CDR3nt: TGTGCCAGCAGCCAAGATGTGGGGAGTGGAGGCTACACCTTC
v_gene: TRBV4-2
abundance: few
j_gene: TRBJ1-2
d_gene: -
len: 14

CDR3aa: CASSKPCLRSNTEAFF
CDR3nt: TGTGCCAGCAGCAAACCCTGCTTGAGGAGTAACACTGAAGCTTTCTTT
v_gene: TRBV21-1
abundance: -
j_gene: TRBJ1-1
d_gene: -
len: 16

CDR3aa: CASSPQGQAYEQYF
CDR3nt: TGCGCCAGCAGCCCCCAGGGACAGGCCTACGAGCAGTACTTC
v_gene: TRBV5-1
abundance: once
j_gene: TRBJ2-7
d_gene: TRBD1
len: 14

CDR3aa: CASSLRDRGSPLHF
CDR3nt: TGCGCCAGCAGCCTCCGGGACAGGGGTTCACCCCTCCACTTT
v_gene: TRBV5-1
abundance: -
j_gene: TRBJ1-6
d_gene: TRBD1
len: 14

CDR3aa: CASSLIVRGDGYTF
CDR3nt: TGTGCCAGCAGCTTAATTGTGCGGGGGGATGGCTACACCTTC
v_gene: TRBV7-9
abundance: -
j_gene: TRBJ1-2
d_gene: -
len: 14